This T cell receptor beta chain was observed in a study of blood T cells in healthy people across ages. The CDR3 totals 14 residues. Germline-derived CDR1 and CDR2 are ENHRY and SYGVKD. V was pared by 10 bases and J by 12 bases, with 14 bases of the junction left unmatched. The authors ran a second PCR of about 7 to 11 cycles using a sample-barcoded 5' primer and a J-beta primer mix. TCRdb reprocessed the 5' RACE reads via MiXCR and lists one record per CDR3 protein. The sample holds fewer than 600,000 distinct CDR3 sequences; about 25% are singletons and the top ten take approximately 3.6%. A few counts support this clonotype. These data also formed part of another study, on T cells of mothers and their children. From that study: The entire RNA extract went into cDNA synthesis at approximately 1.5 ug per 15 ul. Similar effects of thymic selection on TCR recombination output were recorded in related and unrelated pairs.

This clonotype was sampled from a boy between 2 and 10 years old in good health. The sample taken for sequencing was blood. This rearrangement joins TRBV10-3 to TRBJ1-6, with 8 bases that match TRBD1. The CDR3: CATTGTGGSEPLHF. The CDR3 bases are TGTGCCACTACCGGGACAGGCGGGTCAGAACCCCTCCACTTT.